One and the same sample provided the 19 T cell receptor beta chains below, sequenced in a study of T cells after yellow fever vaccination. A single record per CDR3 protein comes from TCRdb applying MiXCR to the 5' RACE reads. The sample lists around 340,000 distinct CDR3 sequences, around 12% occurring once. Sample: CD4+ T cells sorted from PBMCs, taken 15 days after the yellow fever booster vaccination. These TCRs come from a man between 18 and 35 years old who received the YFV17D yellow fever vaccine.

There are a few counts of this clonotype. The chain combines TRBV27 with TRBJ2-3; the D gene is possibly TRBD2 (6 bases). This CDR3 is built from 14 residues. In germline, CDR1 is MNHEY, CDR2 SMNVEV (reference sequence). V was shortened by 6 bases and J by 6 bases, with 16 bases between the two germline ends. The CDR3 here is CASSFTVAGDTQYF. The CDR3 DNA reads TGTGCCAGCAGCTTTACTGTTGCGGGGGATACGCAGTATTTT.

There are many counts of this clonotype. The chain carries TRBV6-5 and TRBJ2-7; 10 bases are shared with TRBD1. With V trimmed by 7 bases and J by 4 bases, 4 bases remained unmatched. This CDR3 has 13 residues. Germline CDR1 is MNHEY and CDR2 is SVGAGI. CDR3 nucleotides: TGTGCCAGCAATAGACAGGGGGCATACGAGCAGTACTTC. Translation gives CASNRQGAYEQYF.

The V call is TRBV6-5, the J call TRBJ2-2, with 9 bases lining up with TRBD1. The CDR3 covers 16 residues. V lost 1 base, J lost 6 bases, and 6 bases stayed unmatched. Germline CDR1 is MNHEY and CDR2 is SVGAGI. CDR3 protein: CASSYLTGGRAGELFF. In DNA form, the CDR3 reads TGTGCCAGCAGTTACTTGACAGGGGGGAGGGCCGGGGAGCTGTTTTTT.

At least ten counts were recorded for this clonotype. In nucleotides, the CDR3 is TGTGCCAGCAGTTCTCGGGGTTATGGGATAGGGGAGCTGTTTTTT. Amino acid sequence: CASSSRGYGIGELFF. V is TRBV28 and J is TRBJ2-2; possibly TRBD2 for D (5 bases). Trimming shortened V by 4 bases and J by 8 bases, and 17 bases separated the two germline ends. The CDR3 is 15 residues long. Per the germline V gene, CDR1 is MDHEN and CDR2 is SYDVKM.

This rearrangement joins TRBV7-2 to TRBJ2-1; 7 bases are a match to TRBD2. The CDR3 has 19 residues. CDR1 and CDR2 (germline): SGHTA, FQGNSA. J lost 7 bases, V lost 1 base, and 19 bases had no gene match. The CDR3 loop reads CASSLEVWSSGDRTNEQFF. In DNA, the CDR3 is TGTGCCAGCAGCTTAGAAGTTTGGTCTAGCGGTGATAGGACGAATGAGCAGTTCTTC. Full variable domain (rest looked up from reference TRBV7-2 and TRBJ2-1): GAGVSQSPSNKVTEKGKDVELRCDPISGHTALYWYRQSLGQGLEFLIYFQGNSAPDKSGLPSDRFSAERTGGSVSTLTIQRTQQEDSAVYLCASSLEVWSSGDRTNEQFFGPGTRLTVL.

In DNA form, the CDR3 reads TGTGCCACTCTAGCGGGTTGGGGCACAGATACGCAGTATTTT. It encodes CATLAGWGTDTQYF. This sequence joins TRBV7-6 and TRBJ2-3, with TRBD2 matching over 8 bases. Germline-derived CDR1 and CDR2 are SGHVS and FNYEAQ. Trimming cost V 10 bases and J 1 base; bases outside gene matches: 7. This CDR3 is built from 14 residues.

This chain joins TRBV29-1 and TRBJ2-4, with TRBD2 as a possible D gene (5 bases). Germline V gene lookup returns CDR1 SQVTM and CDR2 ANQGSEA. The CDR3 spans 12 residues. Trimming stripped 4 bases from V and 8 bases from J, with 12 bases between. The CDR3 DNA sequence: TGCAGCGTTGTAGCGTCCGAGGACATTCAGTACTTC. Amino acid sequence: CSVVASEDIQYF.

This clonotype has a handful of counts. The genes are TRBV4-3 and TRBJ2-1, with TRBD2 matching over 9 bases. The V gene's germline CDR1 is LGHNA and CDR2 YSLEER. This CDR3 is 16 amino acids long. The junction had 12 bases not matched to a gene; V was cut back by 3 bases and J by 9 bases. CDR3 DNA: TGCGCCAGCAGCCAGGCCACCAGCGGGGGGTCCGCTGAGCAGTTCTTC. Its protein is CASSQATSGGSAEQFF.

The chain combines TRBV5-5 with TRBJ1-4; D call uncertain. The CDR3 contains 15 residues. V lost 0 bases and J lost 3, with 9 bases in between. Germline V gives CDR1 SGHKS, CDR2 YYEKEE (reference sequence). CDR3 region: CASSLDPQANEKLFF. In DNA, the CDR3 is TGTGCCAGCAGCTTGGATCCGCAGGCTAATGAAAAACTGTTTTTT.

This clonotype appeared many times. The chain is built from TRBV7-8 and TRBJ2-1; a possible D gene is TRBD2 (6 bases). CDR1 is SGHVS and CDR2 is FQNEAQ in the germline V gene. The V end was cut by 5 bases, the J end by 5 bases, with 13 bases between. The CDR3 totals 14 residues. CDR3 amino acids: CASSRPSENNEQFF. The CDR3 coding sequence is TGTGCCAGCAGCCGCCCTAGCGAGAACAATGAGCAGTTCTTC.

This clonotype was detected only a few times. V and J are TRBV5-1 and TRBJ2-6; D gene unclear. Trimming took off 1 base at V and 3 bases at J, with 5 bases between the two ends. The CDR3 runs to 14 residues. Germline lookup yields CDR1 SGHRS and CDR2 YFSETQ. The CDR3 here is CASSLSYGANVLTF. DNA for the CDR3: TGCGCCAGCAGCTTGTCCTATGGGGCCAACGTCCTGACTTTC.

This chain connects TRBV10-1 to TRBJ2-3, with TRBD2 matching 7 bases. The CDR3 totals 13 residues. Germline CDR1 is WNHNN and CDR2 is SYGVQD (reference sequence). The V segment lost 2 bases and the J segment 4 bases; nucleotides outside the gene matches: 0. The CDR3 bases are TGCGCCAGCAGTGAGGCGGGGGCAGATACGCAGTATTTT. This encodes CASSEAGADTQYF.

This clonotype was detected ten times or more. The V call is TRBV5-1, the J call TRBJ2-3, with 7 nucleotides matching TRBD1. Per the germline V gene, CDR1 is SGHRS and CDR2 is YFSETQ. This CDR3 is built from 16 residues. With 4 bases clipped from V and 1 base from J, the junction kept 9 bases outside the gene matches. In nucleotides, the CDR3 is TGCGCCAGCAGCCGCGGACAGGTCGCTGGCACAGATACGCAGTATTTT. Translating gives CASSRGQVAGTDTQYF.

The chain recombines TRBV2 with TRBJ1-5, with a possible D match to TRBD1 (5 bases). From germline, CDR1 is SNHLY and CDR2 FYNNEI. CDR3 size: 14 residues. Trimming cost V 7 bases and J 7 bases, with 17 bases left between them. This CDR3 reads CASNIDSNLQPQHF. The CDR3 bases are TGTGCCAGCAATATTGACAGCAACCTGCAGCCCCAGCATTTT.

This chain links TRBV25-1 with TRBJ2-1; D ambiguous. The CDR3 is 17 residues long. Germline CDR1 and CDR2: MGHDK and SYGVNS. Between the trimmed V and J ends, which lost 1 base and 1 base, there was a span of 14 bases. This chain's CDR3 is CASSESPGVGSYNEQFF. The CDR3 nucleotides are TGTGCCAGCAGTGAATCCCCGGGTGTAGGGTCCTACAATGAGCAGTTCTTC. The complete variable domain, with remaining parts taken from reference TRBV25-1 and TRBJ2-1, reads EADIYQTPRYLVIGTGKKITLECSQTMGHDKMYWYQQDPGMELHLIHYSYGVNSTEKGDLSSESTVSRIRTEHFPLTLESARPSHTSQYLCASSESPGVGSYNEQFFGPGTRLTVL.

Many counts were recorded for this clonotype. The chain links TRBV28 to TRBJ2-7; TRBD1 might be the D (5 bases). The germline gives CDR1 MDHEN, CDR2 SYDVKM. V was pared by 1 base and J by 2 bases, with 6 bases between. This CDR3 has 13 amino acids. CDR3 region: CASSLSRAYEQYV. DNA of the CDR3: TGTGCCAGCAGTTTATCCAGGGCCTACGAGCAGTACGTC.

The gene calls are TRBV24-1 and TRBJ2-3, with TRBD2 identical over 10 bases. CDR1 and CDR2 from the germline V gene are KGHDR and SFDVKD. Germline trimming cut 3 bases from V and 6 bases from J; bases unmatched to any gene: 8. The CDR3 has 16 amino acids. CDR3 sequence reads: CATSDPSGGPPDTQYF. CDR3 sequence (DNA): TGTGCCACCAGTGATCCTAGCGGGGGCCCACCGGATACGCAGTATTTT.

The chain links TRBV2 to TRBJ1-2, with no clear D. CDR1 is SNHLY, CDR2 FYNNEI, per germline. V lost 6 bases, J lost 4 bases, and 12 bases lay in between. The CDR3 is 13 residues long. The DNA of the CDR3 is TGTGCCAGCAGCAGAGGGTTGACCTATGGCTACACCTTC. Translated, it gives CASSRGLTYGYTF.

This clonotype appeared a few times. The J gene is TRBJ1-1, the V gene TRBV12-3 or TRBV12-4; D possibly corresponds to TRBD1 (5 bases). The CDR3 loop spans 15 amino acids. V shed 6 bases and J shed 7 bases, with 21 bases lying between them. The CDR3 loop is CASSWGRAANREAFF. The CDR3 region has the DNA TGTGCCAGCAGCTGGGGGAGGGCGGCGAATCGTGAAGCTTTCTTT.